The entry that follows covers one T cell receptor beta chain sequence. This sample is drawn from a study of T cells expressing NK-cell markers. TCRdb derives one entry per CDR3 protein from the 5' RACE reads, leaving out DNA. This table holds some 340,000 distinct CDR3 sequences. CDR1 and CDR2 from the germline V gene are MNHNS and SASEGT. The CDR3 loop spans 15 amino acids. This clonotype was obtained from a man aged 18-75 years in good health. V is TRBV6-1 and J is TRBJ2-1; TCRdb's assignment of TRBD1 cannot be checked, as there is no DNA. The material sequenced was blood T cells: a sorted CD56 or NKG2C T cell subset, CD4+ or CD8+ T cells, or bulk PBMC T cells (not recorded which). The CDR3 loop reads CASRSYDRGYNEQFF.